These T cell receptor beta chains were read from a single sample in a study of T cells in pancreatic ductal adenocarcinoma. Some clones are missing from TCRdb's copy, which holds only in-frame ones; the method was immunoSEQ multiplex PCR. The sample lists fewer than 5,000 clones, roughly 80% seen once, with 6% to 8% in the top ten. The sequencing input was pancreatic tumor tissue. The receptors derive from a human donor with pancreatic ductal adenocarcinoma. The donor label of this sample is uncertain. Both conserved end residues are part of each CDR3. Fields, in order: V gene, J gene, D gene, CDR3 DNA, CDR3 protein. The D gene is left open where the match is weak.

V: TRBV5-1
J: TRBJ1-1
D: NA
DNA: TGCGCCAGCGCCCGGTCACAGAACACTGAAGCTTTCTTT
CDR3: CASARSQNTEAFF

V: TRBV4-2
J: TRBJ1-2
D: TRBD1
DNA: TGTGCCAGCAGCTTGGATTCCGGGACAGTTTATGGCTACACCTTC
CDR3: CASSLDSGTVYGYTF

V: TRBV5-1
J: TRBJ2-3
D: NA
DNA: TGCGCCAGCAGCTTGATGACCTTGAGGGGCACAGATACGCAGTATTTT
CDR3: CASSLMTLRGTDTQYF

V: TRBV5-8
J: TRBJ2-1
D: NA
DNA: TGTGCCAGCAGCTTGGGAGTAGGGGCGCACAATGAGCAGTTCTTC
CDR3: CASSLGVGAHNEQFF

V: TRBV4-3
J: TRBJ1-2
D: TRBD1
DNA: TGCGCCAGCAGCCAAGATAGGACAGGGGGCGCTTGGGGCTACACCTTC
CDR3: CASSQDRTGGAWGYTF

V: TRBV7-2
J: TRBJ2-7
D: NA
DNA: TGTGCCAGCAGCCCCCAGGGGGAGCAGTACTTC
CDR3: CASSPQGEQYF

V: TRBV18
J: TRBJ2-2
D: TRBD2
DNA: TGTGCCAGCTCACCACTTCCCCGAGCGGGAGGGCCTGATGCCGGCACCGGGGAGCTGTTTTTT
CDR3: CASSPLPRAGGPDAGTGELFF

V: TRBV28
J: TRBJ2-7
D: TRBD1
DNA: TGTGCCAGCAGTTCAAGACAGGGGCGAACCTACGAGCAGTACTTC
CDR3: CASSSRQGRTYEQYF

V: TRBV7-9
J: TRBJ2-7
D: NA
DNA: TGTGCCAGCAGCTTAGCGCCGGGCCATCTTATGGAGCAGTACTTC
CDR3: CASSLAPGHLMEQYF

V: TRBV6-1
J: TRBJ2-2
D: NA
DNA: TGTGCCAGCAAGGGGTCGAGGGCTAGTACCGGGGAGCTGTTTTTT
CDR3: CASKGSRASTGELFF